What follows are 28 T cell receptor beta chains derived from one specimen sequenced in a study of regulatory and conventional T cells in RAG deficiency. The sorted regulatory T cells were CD4+, CD25-high and CD127-low, with genomic DNA sequenced. This table comes from immunoSEQ multiplex PCR, and its TCRdb copy is limited to in-frame clones, with some not included. The sample includes around 3,100 clones, around 94% of them seen just once. This same sample was also taken into another study, of regulatory T cells. That investigation notes: The primer mix had 52 TRBV and 13 TRBJ primers.

Sequenced: CD4+ Tregs sorted from blood. The receptors originated from a human donor in good health.

The V call is TRBV10-3, the J call TRBJ2-1; D gene unclear. The V gene lost 4 bases and the J gene lost 10 bases, with 8 bases spanning the gap. The germline gives CDR1 ENHRY, CDR2 SYGVKD. The CDR3 runs 11 residues. The chain's CDR3 is CAISAGTEQFF. The CDR3 region has the DNA TGTGCCATCAGTGCAGGCACGGAGCAGTTCTTC.

The table lists this clone with a count of one. The J gene is TRBJ1-6, the V gene TRBV5-4; a possible D gene is TRBD1 (6 bases). Trimming cost V 5 bases and J 8 bases, with 17 bases left between them. This CDR3 contains 15 residues. The germline V gene has CDR1 SGHNT and CDR2 YYREEE (reference sequence). The CDR3 spells CASRADRTRDSPLHF. The CDR3 DNA reads TGTGCCAGCAGGGCCGACAGGACCCGGGATTCACCCCTCCACTTT.

This chain connects TRBV27 to TRBJ2-7, with 7 bases aligning to TRBD2. The CDR3 is made up of 15 amino acids. Germline CDR1 and CDR2: MNHEY and SMNVEV (reference sequence). The V and J ends lost 4 bases and 1 base, in that order; junction bases with no gene match: 7. The CDR3 nucleotides are TGTGCCAGCAGTTCCCAGGGACTACCTTCCTACGAGCAGTACTTC. Encoded protein: CASSSQGLPSYEQYF.

The chain links TRBV5-1 to TRBJ2-1, with 7 positions matching TRBD2. V trimming: 4 bases; J trimming: 7 bases; junction bases outside the gene matches: 8. There are 14 residues in the CDR3. The germline gives CDR1 SGHRS, CDR2 YFSETQ. CDR3: CASSTTGGRNEQFF. Here the CDR3 DNA reads TGCGCCAGCAGCACAACGGGGGGTCGGAATGAGCAGTTCTTC.

CDR3 bases: TGTGCCACCGAGAACAGGGGACAGCTTGTTGAAGCTTTCTTT. It yields the protein CATENRGQLVEAFF. This rearrangement joins TRBV15 to TRBJ1-1, with 7 nucleotides matching TRBD1. From germline, CDR1 is LNHNV and CDR2 YYDKDF (reference sequence). Losses at the gene ends were 8 bases for V and 7 bases for J; bases not matched to a gene: 13. CDR3 length: 14 residues.

The chain carries TRBV28 and TRBJ2-3; 7 bases are shared with TRBD2. This CDR3 comprises 16 residues. Germline V gene data show CDR1 as MDHEN and CDR2 as SYDVKM. V shed 0 bases, J shed 4 bases, and the junction held 7 bases outside the gene matches. CDR3 residues: CASSLWRAGVADTQYF. The CDR3 nucleotides read TGTGCCAGCAGTTTATGGCGGGCGGGAGTGGCAGATACGCAGTATTTT.

This chain's CDR3 is CAWNSRSGNTIYF. In DNA, the CDR3 is TGTGCCTGGAATAGTCGTTCTGGAAACACCATATATTTT. The V gene is TRBV30, the J gene TRBJ1-3; D unclear. Trimming took 4 bases from V and 1 from J, leaving 8 bases between them. CDR3 length: 13 amino acids. Germline lookup yields CDR1 GTSNPN and CDR2 SVGIG (reference sequence).

The chain links TRBV19 to TRBJ1-4; TRBD1 is a possible D gene (5 bases). CDR3 size: 12 residues. Germline V gene lookup returns CDR1 LNHDA and CDR2 SQIVND (reference sequence). V dropped 9 bases and J dropped 5 bases, with 10 bases sitting between them. CDR3 in amino acids: CASSRQNEKLFF. CDR3 nucleotides: TGTGCCAGCTCTCGACAGAATGAAAAACTGTTTTTT.

The chain combines TRBV7-9 with TRBJ1-5; D is unresolved. This CDR3 spans 15 amino acids. The ends were cut back, 3 bases at V and 3 bases at J, with 12 bases in the middle. Per germline, CDR1 SEHNR and CDR2 FQNEAQ (reference sequence). CDR3 sequence reads: CASSFRVRTNQPQHF. As DNA, the CDR3 is TGTGCCAGCAGCTTTCGGGTCAGGACCAATCAGCCCCAGCATTTT. The full variable domain, completed using reference TRBV7-9 and TRBJ1-5, is DTGVSQNPRHKITKRGQNVTFRCDPISEHNRLYWYRQTLGQGPEFLTYFQNEAQLEKSRLLSDRFSAERPKGSFSTLEIQRTEQGDSAMYLCASSFRVRTNQPQHFGDGTRLSIL.

The V call is TRBV19, the J call TRBJ1-3, with D possibly being TRBD1 (5 bases). The germline gives CDR1 LNHDA, CDR2 SQIVND (reference sequence). Trimming took off 1 base at V and 4 bases at J, with 11 bases between the two ends. The CDR3 runs 15 residues. CDR3 sequence (DNA): TGTGCCAGTAGTATAGTCGGGGGAGCCGGAAACACCATATATTTT. Residues: CASSIVGGAGNTIYF. Drawing the rest from reference TRBV19 and TRBJ1-3, the complete variable domain is DGGITQSPKYLFRKEGQNVTLSCEQNLNHDAMYWYRQDPGQGLRLIYYSQIVNDFQKGDIAEGYSVSREKKESFPLTVTSAQKNPTAFYLCASSIVGGAGNTIYFGEGSWLTVV.

This chain joins TRBV5-1 and TRBJ2-1, with TRBD1 as a possible D gene (6 bases). In germline, CDR1 is SGHRS, CDR2 YFSETQ. CDR3 length: 12 amino acids. The V end was cut by 3 bases, the J end by 10 bases, with 11 bases between. Here the CDR3 reads CASSSQGLEQFF. The CDR3 nucleotides read TGCGCCAGCAGCTCACAGGGATTAGAGCAGTTCTTC.

The V gene is TRBV5-1, the J gene TRBJ1-3; D gene ambiguous. Looked up from germline, CDR1 is SGHRS and CDR2 is YFSETQ. Trimming took off 2 bases at V and 2 bases at J, with 14 bases between the two ends. This CDR3 is 16 amino acids long. CDR3 DNA: TGCGCCAGCAGCTTAGACGCCGGAGGGCCTGGAAACACCATATATTTT. Amino acid sequence: CASSLDAGGPGNTIYF.

The V call is TRBV29-1, the J call TRBJ2-7; 13 bases are a match to TRBD2. Looked up from germline, CDR1 is SQVTM and CDR2 is ANQGSEA. The CDR3 is 13 residues long. Germline trimming cut 5 bases from V and 3 bases from J; bases unmatched to any gene: 1. The CDR3 spells CSVRLAGGYEQYF. CDR3 nucleotides: TGCAGCGTTCGACTAGCGGGGGGCTACGAGCAGTACTTC.

This chain joins TRBV2 and TRBJ2-6, with 10 bases aligning to TRBD2. Per the germline V gene, CDR1 is SNHLY and CDR2 is FYNNEI. The CDR3 is made up of 16 amino acids. The V segment lost 7 bases and the J segment 1 base; nucleotides outside the gene matches: 4. The CDR3 bases are TGTGCCAGCACTAGCGGGAGCGTGTCTGGGGCCAACGTCCTGACTTTC. It encodes CASTSGSVSGANVLTF.

The V and J genes are TRBV30 and TRBJ1-4, with TRBD1 matching over 7 bases. This CDR3 contains 14 residues. Germline V gives CDR1 GTSNPN, CDR2 SVGIG (reference sequence). J gave up 7 bases and V 2 bases, and 7 bases lay outside the gene matches. The CDR3 here is CAWSQGQLTEKLFF. CDR3 sequence (DNA): TGTGCCTGGAGTCAGGGACAGCTAACTGAAAAACTGTTTTTT. The full variable domain, in which reference TRBV30 and TRBJ1-4 provide the parts outside the CDR3, is SQTIHQWPATLVQPVGSPLSLECTVEGTSNPNLYWYRQAAGRGLQLLFYSVGIGQISSEVPQNLSASRPQDRQFILSSKKLLLSDSGFYLCAWSQGQLTEKLFFGSGTQLSVL.

The chain combines TRBV5-4 with TRBJ2-2, with 7 bases matching TRBD1. CDR1 and CDR2 from the germline V gene are SGHNT and YYREEE (reference sequence). J was trimmed by 0 bases and V by 2 bases; bases with no gene match: 7. CDR3 length: 17 amino acids. CDR3 nucleotides: TGTGCCAGCAGCTTTGGTGCCGGGACAGCGAACACCGGGGAGCTGTTTTTT. It specifies CASSFGAGTANTGELFF.

The table lists this clone with a count of one. The chain employs TRBV4-1 and TRBJ2-3, with a weak D call TRBD1 (6 bases). V was clipped by 5 bases and J by 1 base, with 13 bases between them. CDR3 size: 15 residues. Germline V lookup: CDR1 MGHRA, CDR2 YSYEKL. CDR3 nucleotide sequence: TGCGCCAGCAGCTTACAAGCAGGGGGCACAGATACGCAGTATTTT. Residues: CASSLQAGGTDTQYF.

V gene TRBV5-1 combines with J gene TRBJ2-4; a possible D gene is TRBD1 (5 bases). Germline CDR1 reads SGHRS; CDR2 reads YFSETQ. V was trimmed by 0 bases and J by 3 bases, leaving 13 bases between them. There are 16 residues in the CDR3. The CDR3 DNA reads as TGCGCCAGCAGCTTGGCCGCGACAGAGAACAAAAACATTCAGTACTTC. It encodes CASSLAATENKNIQYF.

This sequence joins TRBV7-9 and TRBJ2-6, with 7 positions matching TRBD1. V was clipped by 7 bases and J by 4 bases; unmatched bases: 7. The germline V gene has CDR1 SEHNR and CDR2 FQNEAQ (reference sequence). The CDR3 sequence is 15 residues long. The CDR3 here is CASTQQGTGANVLTF. The CDR3 region has the DNA TGTGCCAGCACCCAACAGGGGACCGGGGCCAACGTCCTGACTTTC.

The V call is TRBV28, the J call TRBJ2-7, with a tentative D call TRBD2 (6 bases). Trimming removed 3 bases at V and 0 bases at J, with 12 bases between. This CDR3 has 15 residues. Germline lookup yields CDR1 MDHEN and CDR2 SYDVKM. The DNA for the CDR3 is TGTGCCAGCAGTTTCAGTGGGAGGAGCTCCTACGAGCAGTACTTC. Translation gives CASSFSGRSSYEQYF.

This chain connects TRBV10-2 to TRBJ1-1; D might be TRBD1 (6 bases). This CDR3 spans 14 amino acids. V lost 2 bases to trimming and J lost 1 base, with 8 bases between them. From germline, CDR1 is WSHSY and CDR2 SAAADI. The DNA for the CDR3 is TGCGCCAGCAGTGAGAGAGGGGGGAACACTGAAGCTTTCTTT. It codes for CASSERGGNTEAFF.

The J gene is TRBJ2-1, the V gene TRBV7-2, with a possible D match to TRBD2 (5 bases). The V gene's germline CDR1 is SGHTA and CDR2 FQGNSA. V lost 5 bases and J lost 3, with 11 bases in between. This CDR3 is built from 14 residues. CDR3 DNA sequence: TGTGCCAGCAGCCCTGACACTAGCTACAATGAGCAGTTCTTC. It codes for CASSPDTSYNEQFF. The variable domain in full, with the rest retrieved from reference TRBV7-2 and TRBJ2-1, is GAGVSQSPSNKVTEKGKDVELRCDPISGHTALYWYRQSLGQGLEFLIYFQGNSAPDKSGLPSDRFSAERTGGSVSTLTIQRTQQEDSAVYLCASSPDTSYNEQFFGPGTRLTVL.

The V and J genes are TRBV19 and TRBJ1-5, with D possibly TRBD1 on 5 matching bases. CDR1 and CDR2 from the germline V gene are LNHDA and SQIVND (reference sequence). The CDR3 consists of 12 residues. V lost 7 bases and J lost 3, with 7 bases in between. The CDR3 region has the DNA TGTGCCAGTACCAGGGCCAATCAGCCCCAGCATTTT. Encoded protein: CASTRANQPQHF.

This clone was counted a single time. This chain uses TRBV19 with TRBJ1-2, with 11 bases aligning to TRBD1. CDR3 length: 14 amino acids. With 4 bases clipped from V and 7 bases from J, the junction kept 5 bases outside the gene matches. The V gene's germline CDR1 is LNHDA and CDR2 SQIVND (reference sequence). For the CDR3, the DNA is TGTGCCAGTAGTAAGGACAGGGGGCGCGGTGGCTACACCTTC. Protein: CASSKDRGRGGYTF.

This clone was observed a few times. This chain joins TRBV4-2 and TRBJ2-7, with D perhaps TRBD1 (6 bases). The V gene's germline CDR1 is LGHNA and CDR2 YNFKEQ. The CDR3 has 16 residues. V was trimmed by 4 bases and J by 0 bases, leaving 16 bases between them. The CDR3 reads CASSPSRTGNSYEQYF. The CDR3 DNA reads as TGTGCCAGCAGCCCTTCACGTACAGGGAACTCCTACGAGCAGTACTTC.

The rearrangement joins TRBV27 to TRBJ2-1, with D tentatively TRBD2 (6 bases). The CDR3 is 14 amino acids. The V end was cut by 5 bases, the J end by 4 bases, with 12 bases between. Germline V CDR1 and CDR2: MNHEY, SMNVEV (reference sequence). The CDR3 region has the DNA TGTGCCAGCAGTCGTAGCGGCTCGTACAATGAGCAGTTCTTC. Its protein is CASSRSGSYNEQFF.

The count of this clone is one. V is TRBV18 and J is TRBJ1-5; possibly TRBD1 for D (6 bases). V shed 5 bases and J shed 6 bases, with 11 bases lying between them. The germline V gene encodes CDR1 KGHSH and CDR2 LQKENI. CDR3 length: 13 amino acids. The CDR3 DNA sequence: TGTGCCAGCTCAGACCAGGGGAGTCAGCCCCAGCATTTT. It specifies CASSDQGSQPQHF.

The chain has TRBV29-1 and TRBJ1-1, with a possible D match to TRBD1 (6 bases). V dropped 7 bases and J dropped 1 base, with 16 bases sitting between them. Germline lookup yields CDR1 SQVTM and CDR2 ANQGSEA. This CDR3 comprises 14 residues. CDR3 sequence reads: CSGLRGTRNTEAFF. The CDR3 DNA reads as TGCAGCGGCCTTAGGGGGACAAGGAACACTGAAGCTTTCTTT.